This T cell receptor (beta chain) was profiled in a study of T-cell memory formation after mild COVID-19. The 5'RACE method, run with constant-segment primers, produced TCR alpha and TCR beta cDNA libraries (carrying sample barcodes and UMIs). From the 5' RACE reads, TCRdb called clonotypes with MiXCR, one entry per CDR3 protein. The repertoire holds around 200,000 distinct CDR3 sequences, with around 27% as singletons. V was cut by 1 base and J by 0 bases, with 9 bases left in between. The CDR3 sequence is 16 residues long. Germline CDR1 LGHDT, CDR2 YNNKEL (reference sequence). This clonotype was detected only a few times. Its target is unknown. Whole-study findings and limits: Among clones peaking at day 37 in the second wave, SARS-CoV-2 specificity remained unconfirmed. Day 15 to 85 contracting clones showed balanced CD4/CD8; day 15 to 37 expanders favored CD4+. Pre-infection memory contained some responding clones, which suggested that cross-reactive memory had joined.

The chain uses TRBV3-1 and TRBJ2-2; no firm D call. The specimen was PBMCs or a T cell subset sorted from them (not recorded which). The TCR comes from an adult woman who had mild COVID-19 (a few samples of this study predate the infection). Cell type and time point are not known. For the CDR3, the DNA is TGTGCCAGCAGCCAAGTTCGGCTAGCGAACACCGGGGAGCTGTTTTTT. Its protein product is CASSQVRLANTGELFF.